These 21 T cell receptor beta chains were all obtained from the same sample, sequenced in a study of graft-versus-host responses after intestinal transplantation. The protocol was immunoSEQ multiplex PCR, while the TCRdb copy is restricted to in-frame clones and leaves out a portion. Altogether 10,000 to 15,000 clones are present, approximately 28% being singletons, with the ten largest covering about 2.6%. Plated together were roughly 200,000 CFSE-labeled responder cells and roughly 200,000 irradiated, violet-dye-labeled stimulator cells. Sequenced here: alloreactive CD8+ T cells from a mixed lymphocyte reaction culture, sampled before intestinal transplant. Regarding subset: CFSE-low proliferating T cells sorted from roughly 6-day pre-transplant mixed lymphocyte reaction (GvH or HvG direction). These receptors came from a human patient who received an intestinal transplant.

The rearrangement uses TRBV6-6 and TRBJ1-5, with 8 nucleotides matching TRBD1. This CDR3 is 14 amino acids long. J lost 6 bases, V lost 2 bases, and 3 bases had no gene match. Germline-derived CDR1 and CDR2 are MNHNY and SVGAGI (reference sequence). The chain's CDR3 is CASSYTGGGQPQHF. DNA of the CDR3: TGTGCCAGCAGTTACACAGGGGGAGGTCAGCCCCAGCATTTT.

The chain joins TRBV18 to TRBJ2-7, with D hard to call. The CDR3 has 11 residues. Germline CDR1 is KGHSH and CDR2 is LQKENI. The V end lost 2 bases, the J end lost 4 bases, and 3 bases lay between the germline ends. DNA of the CDR3: TGTGCCAGCTCACCAGCTTACGAGCAGTACTTC. Amino acid sequence: CASSPAYEQYF.

This clone was counted between two and nine times. The chain employs TRBV15 and TRBJ2-5; no definite D call. CDR1 LNHNV and CDR2 YYDKDF come from the germline V gene (reference sequence). This CDR3 comprises 14 residues. Trimming removed 3 bases at V and 2 bases at J, with 10 bases between. The CDR3 nucleotides are TGTGCCACCAGCAGCCTCGGTCCACAAGAGACCCAGTACTTC. Protein sequence: CATSSLGPQETQYF. Combining the CDR3 with reference TRBV15 and TRBJ2-5 gives the whole variable domain DAMVIQNPRYQVTQFGKPVTLSCSQTLNHNVMYWYQQKSSQAPKLLFHYYDKDFNNEADTPDNFQSRRPNTSFCFLDIRSPGLGDTAMYLCATSSLGPQETQYFGPGTRLLVL.

This clone was counted a few times. The V gene is TRBV5-1, the J gene TRBJ2-3; D may match TRBD1 or TRBD2 (5 bases each). CDR1 is SGHRS and CDR2 is YFSETQ in the germline V gene. The CDR3 extends over 14 amino acids. The germline V and J ends were trimmed by 4 bases and 2 bases, with 11 bases remaining between them. CDR3 amino acids: CASSGTQNTDTQYF. CDR3 bases: TGCGCCAGCAGCGGGACCCAAAACACAGATACGCAGTATTTT.

The table lists this clone with a few counts. At one boundary the junction diverges from the germline segment, which might be a read error. The chain has TRBV5-3 and TRBJ2-7; D is perhaps TRBD1 (5 bases). TRBV5-3 counts as an open reading frame of uncertain function. The CDR3 extends over 13 amino acids. This CDR3 reads CASSSTDSYEQYF. For the CDR3, the DNA is TGTGCCAGCAGCTCGACAGATTCCTACGAGCAGTACTTC.

Within the sample, this clone is medium-sized. DNA for the CDR3: TGTGCCAGCAGTATCGGACAGGGGAACACTGAAGCTTTCTTT. Translation: CASSIGQGNTEAFF. The chain links TRBV28 to TRBJ1-1; 8 positions agree with TRBD1. Germline V gene sequence: CDR1 MDHEN, CDR2 SYDVKM. There are 14 residues in the CDR3. Losses at the gene ends were 5 bases for V and 1 base for J; bases not matched to a gene: 3.

J is TRBJ1-2 and V is TRBV7-9, with D perhaps matching TRBD1 (5 bases). Deletions cut 5 bases from V and 5 bases from J, with 18 bases between. Germline V gene data show CDR1 as SEHNR and CDR2 as FQNEAQ (reference sequence). The CDR3 sequence is 15 residues long. CDR3 nucleotides: TGTGCCAGCAGCCAAGAATGGTCAGGGATTTATGGCTACACCTTC. Protein: CASSQEWSGIYGYTF.

V is TRBV4-1 and J is TRBJ2-1; D unclear. The germline V gene has CDR1 MGHRA and CDR2 YSYEKL. Trimming removed 1 base at V and 0 bases at J, with 16 bases between. The CDR3 runs 18 residues. CDR3 in amino acids: CASSQAPATVSSYNEQFF. The CDR3 coding sequence is TGCGCCAGCAGCCAAGCCCCCGCGACTGTTAGCTCCTACAATGAGCAGTTCTTC.

Comments on this clone: Just one base apart from a much larger clone, this may be a read error. The sample holds other DNA sequences that translate to the same CDR3. The gene calls are TRBV6-1 and TRBJ2-7; TRBD1 agrees at 9 bases. The V gene end was trimmed by 3 bases and the J gene end by 7 bases; junction bases not matched to a gene: 13. The germline CDR1 and CDR2 sequences are MNHNS and SASEGT. The length of the CDR3 is 16 residues. Here the CDR3 reads CASSDGGTGLGWEQYF. CDR3 nucleotide sequence: TGTGCCAGCAGTGACGGGGGGACAGGGTTGGGTTGGGAGCAGTACTTC.

This clone was observed a handful of times. The chain is built from TRBV30 and TRBJ2-1; D call uncertain. Trimming cost V 3 bases and J 4 bases, with 16 bases left between them. Germline loops: CDR1 GTSNPN, CDR2 SVGIG (reference sequence). CDR3 length: 15 amino acids. The CDR3 bases are TGTGCCTGGAGGACCCTGTGGAGACCTTACAATGAGCAGTTCTTC. Translation: CAWRTLWRPYNEQFF.

This chain connects TRBV28 to TRBJ2-7; the match to TRBD1 covers 11 bases. Germline trimming cut 7 bases from V and 1 base from J; bases unmatched to any gene: 6. Germline values: CDR1 MDHEN, CDR2 SYDVKM. The CDR3 is 15 amino acids. This chain's CDR3 is CASTGQGAYSYEQYF. The CDR3 nucleotides read TGTGCCAGCACCGGACAGGGGGCTTATTCCTACGAGCAGTACTTC.

This clone was found a few times. V is TRBV7-6 and J is TRBJ2-3, with D possibly TRBD2 on 5 matching bases. CDR1 is SGHVS and CDR2 is FNYEAQ in the germline V gene. Trimming took off 2 bases at V and 2 bases at J, with 14 bases between the two ends. The CDR3 sequence is 16 residues long. The CDR3 DNA reads TGTGCCAGCAGCTTAAGTTTCGGGATTACCACAGATACGCAGTATTTT. Its translation is CASSLSFGITTDTQYF.

This clone was recorded only once. The chain uses TRBV7-9 and TRBJ2-7, with D perhaps TRBD1 or TRBD2 (5 bases each). In germline, CDR1 is SEHNR, CDR2 FQNEAQ (reference sequence). The CDR3 spans 13 residues. Trimming left V 1 base short and J 5 bases short, with 9 bases between. The chain's CDR3 is CASSLVLGDEQYF. The CDR3 coding sequence is TGTGCCAGCAGCTTAGTTCTGGGGGACGAGCAGTACTTC.

CDR3 amino acids: CASRSLEWTDTQYF. The CDR3 DNA sequence: TGTGCCAGCAGAAGTCTGGAGTGGACAGATACGCAGTATTTT. This chain connects TRBV6-5 to TRBJ2-3; D is unclear. The CDR3 has 14 amino acids. Germline loops: CDR1 MNHEY, CDR2 SVGAGI. V shed 6 bases and J shed 3 bases, with 13 bases lying between them.

About this clone: Relative to the germline gene, one junction end is altered; a read error may explain this. J is TRBJ2-3 and V is TRBV6-1; possible D gene TRBD2, 7 bases. Germline lookup yields CDR1 MNHNS and CDR2 SASEGT. There are 17 residues in the CDR3. The CDR3 loop reads CAISEAGASLYTDTQYF. The CDR3 nucleotides read TGTGCCATCAGTGAGGCGGGGGCCTCTCTTTACACAGATACGCAGTATTTT.

In its sample, this clone was seen a few times. The rearrangement links TRBV6-6 to TRBJ2-7; TRBD1 matches 9 bases. The CDR3 contains 14 residues. With V trimmed by 0 bases and J by 3 bases, 0 bases remained unmatched. Germline V gene lookup returns CDR1 MNHNY and CDR2 SVGAGI (reference sequence). The CDR3 DNA sequence: TGTGCCAGCAGTTACTCGACAGGGGGCTACGAGCAGTACTTC. It specifies CASSYSTGGYEQYF.

The V gene is TRBV4-3, the J gene TRBJ1-2; no definite D call. This CDR3 is 15 amino acids long. The germline CDR1 and CDR2 sequences are LGHNA and YSLEER. The V end lost 1 base, the J end lost 0 bases, and 9 bases lay between the germline ends. The DNA of the CDR3 is TGCGCCAGCAGCCAAGTTATGGCAGCTAACTATGGCTACACCTTC. Translating gives CASSQVMAANYGYTF.

J is TRBJ2-3 and V is TRBV2, with a weak D call TRBD2 (5 bases). The germline gives CDR1 SNHLY, CDR2 FYNNEI. V lost 4 bases, J lost 0 bases, and 11 bases lay in between. The CDR3 sequence is 15 residues long. CDR3 sequence: CASSAGRTSTDTQYF. Written as DNA, the CDR3 is TGTGCCAGCAGTGCAGGACGGACTAGCACAGATACGCAGTATTTT.

The chain links TRBV7-2 to TRBJ1-6; maybe TRBD1 (5 bases). V was cut by 4 bases and J by 5 bases, with 12 bases left in between. This CDR3 is 15 amino acids long. CDR1 is SGHTA and CDR2 is FQGNSA in the germline V gene. The CDR3 DNA follows: TGTGCCAGCAGCTCGCGGGGACTGAATAATTCACCCCTCCACTTT. This translates into CASSSRGLNNSPLHF.

The gene calls are TRBV9 and TRBJ1-2; 7 bases align to TRBD1. With V trimmed by 0 bases and J by 0 bases, 5 bases remained unmatched. Germline loops: CDR1 SGDLS, CDR2 YYNGEE. The CDR3 runs 16 residues. The CDR3 bases are TGTGCCAGCAGCGTAGAAGGGGGCCCCTCTAACTATGGCTACACCTTC. As protein: CASSVEGGPSNYGYTF.

The gene calls are TRBV7-6 and TRBJ2-7; D not certain. Germline V gives CDR1 SGHVS, CDR2 FNYEAQ. Trimming pared 1 base from V and 6 bases from J, leaving 10 bases between. The CDR3 length is 13 residues. The CDR3 bases are TGTGCCAGCAGCTTAGTTCCGGGTCTCGAGCAGTACTTC. Translating gives CASSLVPGLEQYF.